This T cell receptor (beta chain) is from a study of OX40 agonist ivuxolimab in advanced cancers. Study summary: An agonistic human IgG2 monoclonal antibody against OX40 (CD134) was given. A male proportion of about 80% was recorded, with mean age approximately 56 years and range about 20 to 85.

The repertoire was sequenced with immunoSEQ multiplex PCR; TCRdb's copy has only in-frame clones and lacks some. The sample shows tens of thousands of clones, around nine tenths of them seen only once. The V end lost 2 bases, the J end lost 4 bases, and 9 bases lay between the germline ends. This CDR3 region has 14 residues. CDR1 and CDR2 from the germline V gene are MDHEN and SYDVKM. This chain joins TRBV28 and TRBJ1-5; no clear D gene. The TCR originated in an adult with an advanced solid tumor such as melanoma, head and neck, liver or kidney cancer. The specimen comprised CD4+ or CD8+ T cells sorted from blood, sampled in a trial of the OX40 agonist ivuxolimab. The CDR3 is CASSLRQVNQPQHF. The CDR3 DNA follows: TGTGCCAGCAGTTTACGCCAGGTAAATCAGCCCCAGCATTTT.